This passage covers 13 T cell receptor beta chains from one sample sequenced in a study of response to subunit inactivated influenza vaccine. TCRdb analysed the RT-PCR reads with MiXCR anew, one entry per CDR3 protein. Of more than 450,000 distinct CDR3 sequences detected, about 8% appear once; the ten largest clones hold about an eighth. Sequencing used PBMCs from blood, obtained about 24 months after vaccination. These receptors were obtained from a man in his fifties or sixties who received an inactivated influenza vaccine.

This clonotype was picked up a small number of times. This rearrangement joins TRBV15 to TRBJ2-3, with D possibly TRBD2 on 6 matching bases. V was trimmed by 0 bases and J by 12 bases, leaving 19 bases between them. This CDR3 spans 15 amino acids. The V gene's germline CDR1 is LNHNV and CDR2 YYDKDF (reference sequence). CDR3 protein: CATSRDRVAVSRQYF. CDR3 coding DNA: TGTGCCACCAGCAGAGATAGGGTAGCGGTGAGTCGACAGTATTTT.

This clonotype has a count of ten or more. V gene TRBV3-1 combines with J gene TRBJ2-5; D uncertain. V lost 0 bases to trimming and J lost 5 bases, with 4 bases between them. The CDR3 totals 12 residues. Per germline, CDR1 LGHDT and CDR2 YNNKEL (reference sequence). The CDR3 region has the DNA TGTGCCAGCAGCCAAGATTTGGAGACCCAGTACTTC. It encodes CASSQDLETQYF.

The chain uses TRBV30 and TRBJ1-1, with 9 nucleotides matching TRBD1. CDR3 length equals 13 residues. V lost 4 bases to trimming and J lost 4 bases; unmatched junction nucleotides: 4. Germline values: CDR1 GTSNPN, CDR2 SVGIG (reference sequence). This CDR3 reads CAWNVQGATEAFF. Written as DNA, the CDR3 is TGTGCCTGGAATGTACAGGGGGCCACTGAAGCTTTCTTT.

This clonotype was observed a few times. The rearrangement joins TRBV7-9 to TRBJ2-7; no reliable D call. The V end lost 1 base, the J end lost 5 bases, and 12 bases lay between the germline ends. The CDR3 has 14 residues. Germline V gene data show CDR1 as SEHNR and CDR2 as FQNEAQ (reference sequence). For the CDR3, the DNA is TGTGCCAGCAGCTTAGACGGCCTACGGGACGAGCAGTACTTC. Its translation is CASSLDGLRDEQYF.

The chain is built from TRBV7-9 and TRBJ2-1; D unresolved. The length of the CDR3 is 15 residues. With 2 bases removed from V and 2 bases from J, the gap between germline ends came to 10 bases. Germline assignment: CDR1 SEHNR and CDR2 FQNEAQ (reference sequence). Written as DNA, the CDR3 is TGTGCCAGCAGCTTAAGCTCAGGCCCCTACAATGAGCAGTTCTTC. Its translation: CASSLSSGPYNEQFF.

The rearrangement uses TRBV28 and TRBJ2-2, with D perhaps matching TRBD1 (5 bases). V shed 5 bases and J shed 7 bases, with 23 bases lying between them. Germline loops: CDR1 MDHEN, CDR2 SYDVKM. This CDR3 comprises 17 residues. CDR3 residues: CASSLITSIRAHGELFF. The CDR3 DNA follows: TGTGCCAGCAGTCTTATCACCTCGATCAGGGCTCACGGGGAGCTGTTTTTT.

On this clonotype itself: A much larger clone sits a single nucleotide away, making a read error possible. The rearrangement joins TRBV5-1 to TRBJ2-3; D call uncertain. Germline-derived CDR1 and CDR2 are SGHRS and YFSETQ. V shed 0 bases and J shed 8 bases, with 16 bases lying between them. This CDR3 region has 15 residues. The CDR3 DNA reads TGCGCCAGCAGCTTGGCGGTCCTACCGGCAGTTACGCAGTATTTT. Protein sequence: CASSLAVLPAVTQYF.

Concerning this clonotype: A much bigger clone sits one base away, suggesting this may be a read error. This chain connects TRBV12-3 or TRBV12-4 to TRBJ2-7, with 8 positions matching TRBD1. The CDR3 is 14 amino acids. The DNA for the CDR3 is TGTGCCAGCACCAGGGGGCTATTTCCCTACGAGCAGGACTTC. Translated, it gives CASTRGLFPYEQDF.

The table lists this clonotype with many counts. The chain carries TRBV6-2 or TRBV6-3 and TRBJ1-1, with TRBD1 matching over 7 bases. Losses at the gene ends were 5 bases for V and 4 bases for J; bases not matched to a gene: 4. Germline lookup yields CDR1 MNHEY and CDR2 SVGEGT. This CDR3 is built from 13 residues. CDR3: CASSQTGRTEAFF. The CDR3 nucleotides are TGTGCCAGCAGTCAGACAGGGCGCACTGAAGCTTTCTTT.

V gene TRBV6-1 combines with J gene TRBJ2-1, with 12 bases aligning to TRBD2. V lost 5 bases and J lost 6; bases outside the gene matches: 5. The CDR3 contains 15 residues. Germline CDR1 MNHNS, CDR2 SASEGT. CDR3 sequence (DNA): TGTGCCAGCAGTACACTAGCGGGAGGTCTCAATGAGCAGTTCTTC. Translating it yields CASSTLAGGLNEQFF.

This clonotype was seen only a few times. The V gene is TRBV10-3, the J gene TRBJ2-3; no clear D. CDR1 and CDR2 from the germline V gene are ENHRY and SYGVKD. The CDR3 is 14 residues long. V was shortened by 4 bases and J by 3 bases, with 11 bases between the two germline ends. CDR3 sequence reads: CAISVDAPTDTQYF. Here the CDR3 DNA reads TGTGCCATCAGTGTAGACGCGCCGACAGATACGCAGTATTTT.

The chain couples TRBV4-1 to TRBJ2-7, with 7 bases matching TRBD1. J lost 1 base, V lost 0 bases, and 3 bases had no gene match. This CDR3 region has 15 residues. CDR1 and CDR2 from the germline V gene are MGHRA and YSYEKL. This chain's CDR3 is CASSQEPGQSYEQYF. As DNA, the CDR3 is TGCGCCAGCAGCCAAGAACCGGGACAGTCCTACGAGCAGTACTTC.

There are a few counts of this clonotype. The chain recombines TRBV27 with TRBJ1-1; 7 positions agree with TRBD1. V dropped 5 bases and J dropped 4; count of bases not matched to a gene: 10. CDR1 MNHEY and CDR2 SMNVEV come from the germline V gene (reference sequence). CDR3 size: 15 residues. The CDR3 sequence: CASSPTYRGFTEAFF. The CDR3 DNA is TGTGCCAGCAGTCCTACATACAGGGGTTTCACTGAAGCTTTCTTT.